Listed below are T cell receptor beta chains from one sample, sequenced in a study of identical twins. One entry per CDR3 protein results from TCRdb running MiXCR on the 5' RACE reads. The sample yields about 900,000 distinct CDR3 sequences, approximately 13% seen once. These records were also assigned to another study, of yellow fever vaccine responses in identical twins.

Sequencing was done on a sample of PBMCs. Receptors originate from a woman under 30 in good health. Each CDR3 is given without its conserved first and last residue. The D gene is left open where the match is weak.

J | V | D | CDR3
TRBJ1-3 | TRBV9 | TRBD1 | ASSGQGDRGNTIY
TRBJ2-1 | TRBV5-1 | TRBD2 | ASSTGTSGADEQF
TRBJ2-5 | TRBV15 | - | ATSRERARPQETQY
TRBJ2-3 | TRBV6-1 | TRBD2 | ASLPQAGLTDTQY
TRBJ1-2 | TRBV28 | TRBD1 | ASRNRGSGNYGYT
TRBJ2-1 | TRBV20-1 | - | SARDASSSYNEQF
TRBJ2-1 | TRBV20-1 | TRBD2 | SAQEIAGVTYNEQF
TRBJ2-5 | TRBV12-3/TRBV12-4 | TRBD2 | ASTRTSGDPTQY
TRBJ1-1 | TRBV7-3 | - | ASSPGHANTEAF
TRBJ2-7 | TRBV12-5 | TRBD2 | ASGSRTSPEQY
TRBJ1-3 | TRBV29-1 | - | SVEDLGGAGNTIY
TRBJ2-7 | TRBV28 | - | ASSKYSYEQY
TRBJ1-6 | TRBV15 | - | ATSGQLNNSPLH
TRBJ1-6 | TRBV7-2 | - | ASSLYGPGSSPLH
TRBJ2-3 | TRBV4-1 | TRBD1 | ASSQVMGQGRSDTQY
TRBJ2-3 | TRBV15 | - | ATSRGDIDTQY
TRBJ2-7 | TRBV5-1 | - | ASSIRQEAYEQY
TRBJ2-2 | TRBV20-1 | TRBD2 | SAIPSGGITGELF
TRBJ2-3 | TRBV5-8 | - | ASSLGGPDY
TRBJ2-1 | TRBV5-1 | TRBD2 | ASTSGGGGSYNEQF
TRBJ2-5 | TRBV12-3/TRBV12-4 | - | ASIKGSKETQY
TRBJ2-4 | TRBV29-1 | - | SVEKGGAKNIQY
TRBJ2-7 | TRBV19 | TRBD2 | ASSIALAGVYEQY
TRBJ2-2 | TRBV7-8 | TRBD2 | ASSLALFEAGGLTGELF
TRBJ2-1 | TRBV7-3 | TRBD2 | ASSLGGVGRGQF
TRBJ1-1 | TRBV6-1 | - | ASSSHGGNTEAF
TRBJ2-1 | TRBV18 | - | ASSPLGMIANNEQF
TRBJ2-3 | TRBV2 | TRBD2 | ASHPGLAGDTQY
TRBJ2-1 | TRBV15 | TRBD2 | ATSSSLAQYNEQF
TRBJ2-5 | TRBV6-5 | TRBD2 | ASSYGGASGTQETQY
TRBJ2-7 | TRBV20-1 | TRBD2 | SARAARRGAYEQY
TRBJ2-3 | TRBV5-5 | TRBD2 | ASSLAGLAFRRTDTQY
TRBJ2-1 | TRBV10-3 | - | AISGGPAEGNEQF
TRBJ2-1 | TRBV6-1 | TRBD2 | ASSLSGSFDNEQF
TRBJ2-1 | TRBV5-6 | - | ASSLGLPVNEQF
TRBJ2-5 | TRBV5-1 | - | ASSYEGRQETQY
TRBJ1-6 | TRBV3-1 | TRBD1 | ASSRTGANNSPLH
TRBJ2-5 | TRBV4-1 | TRBD2 | ASSQDGGLVETQY
TRBJ2-2 | TRBV13 | TRBD2 | ASSLPGLAGVLGTGELF
TRBJ2-3 | TRBV20-1 | TRBD2 | SATRGGGTDTQY
TRBJ1-2 | TRBV10-3 | - | AISFDGKGTNGYT
TRBJ2-2 | TRBV11-2 | - | ASRFKNTGELF
TRBJ2-2 | TRBV10-1 | - | ASSWTAVNTGELF
TRBJ1-6 | TRBV10-2 | - | ASRPGGNSPLH
TRBJ2-1 | TRBV6-1 | - | ASSIGEAYNEQF
TRBJ1-6 | TRBV28 | TRBD1 | ASRLARAGGDSPLH
TRBJ2-1 | TRBV10-3 | TRBD2 | AISEAGGPLPEQF
TRBJ1-2 | TRBV9 | - | ASRGENRDYT
TRBJ1-1 | TRBV11-2 | - | ASSLDRRREAF
TRBJ2-1 | TRBV20-1 | - | SARFRTYNEQF
TRBJ1-2 | TRBV5-1 | TRBD1 | ASSLRDRAGGYT
TRBJ1-6 | TRBV15 | - | ATSRERQVVDNSPLH
TRBJ2-2 | TRBV7-9 | - | ASSIAGLLGTGELF
TRBJ2-1 | TRBV10-3 | TRBD2 | AISARLAGVKYNEQF
TRBJ2-1 | TRBV11-2 | - | ASSFGLGSAIPSYNEQF
TRBJ1-5 | TRBV27 | - | ASSQARGRQPQH
TRBJ2-2 | TRBV10-1 | - | ASGDNTNTGELF